Sequencing of this T cell receptor (beta chain) was carried out in a study of metastatic and nonmetastatic thyroid tumors. Background on the study: The authors compared repertoires across blood and tumor or nodule tissue from malignant and benign thyroid patients.

TCRdb re-called clones from the PCR reads using MiXCR. The sample has tens of thousands of clones; 20% to 30% are singletons. The ends were cut back, 7 bases at V and 3 bases at J, with 6 bases in the middle. Per the germline V gene, CDR1 is DFQATT and CDR2 is SNEGSKA (reference sequence). This CDR3 is built from 10 residues. Each patient went into thyroid surgery without having received any treatment. The chain combines TRBV20-1 with TRBJ2-5; D remains ambiguous. The sequencing sample was made of tumor tissue. The TCR sequence derives from a male donor with papillary thyroid cancer or a benign thyroid nodule (not recorded which). Some clones in this sample may be carry-over from other donors' samples. The DNA of the CDR3 is TGCAGTGTTGGGGAAGAGACCCAGTACTTC. It yields the protein CSVGEETQYF.